A selection of T cell receptor beta chains follows, all from one sample in a study of CD8 T cells in ankylosing spondylitis. MiXCR, applied by TCRdb to the 5' RACE reads, yields one record per CDR3 protein. The sample contains more than 250,000 distinct CDR3 sequences, 11% of which appear only once. Input material: blood, either unsorted or a sorted T cell fraction (not recorded which). The receptors were gathered from a female donor with ankylosing spondylitis or in good health (not recorded which). Both conserved end residues are part of each CDR3. D genes are given only for firm matches. Clone size, where shown, is once, few, many, or a class for clones that have expanded.

CDR3nt | CDR3aa | abundance | j_gene | len | d_gene | v_gene
TGTGCCAGCAGTGAAGGACAGCTCTCCTCTTGGCCCCAGCATTTT | CASSEGQLSSWPQHF | many | TRBJ1-5 | 15 | - | TRBV2
TGTGCCAGCACTCCGGCGGGGGGCTATGGCTACACCTTC | CASTPAGGYGYTF | many | TRBJ1-2 | 13 | - | TRBV12-3/TRBV12-4
TGTGCCAGCAGCCAAGAGGCTAGCGGGAGCCCGGCTGGGGCCAACGCCCTGACTTTC | CASSQEASGSPAGANALTF | once | TRBJ2-6 | 19 | TRBD2 | TRBV4-2
TGTGCCAGCAGTCCAGAGCGGGGTACCTACAATGAGCAGTTCTTC | CASSPERGTYNEQFF | - | TRBJ2-1 | 15 | TRBD2 | TRBV7-2
TGCGCCAGCAGCTTGGACTCGCTCGTTCAAGAGACCCAGTACTTC | CASSLDSLVQETQYF | - | TRBJ2-5 | 15 | - | TRBV5-1
TGCGCCAGCAGCACTAAGGGTGGGGGTCGAGGCACTGAAGCTTTCTTT | CASSTKGGGRGTEAFF | many | TRBJ1-1 | 16 | - | TRBV5-1
TGCGCCAGCAGCTTGGAGCGGTGGACACTGAACACTGAAGCTTTCTTT | CASSLERWTLNTEAFF | - | TRBJ1-1 | 16 | - | TRBV5-1
TGTGCCAGCAGGTCGCAGGGTTTCACTGAAGCTTTCTTT | CASRSQGFTEAFF | many | TRBJ1-1 | 13 | - | TRBV12-3/TRBV12-4
TGCGCCAGCAGCCAAGGTCAGGGAGGAAACATTCAGTACTTC | CASSQGQGGNIQYF | few | TRBJ2-4 | 14 | - | TRBV4-3
TGTGCCAGCAGCCCCTATACGTCTAGCGGGGGGGCTCTCGGGGAGCTGTTTTTT | CASSPYTSSGGALGELFF | few | TRBJ2-2 | 18 | TRBD2 | TRBV7-6
TGTGCCAGCAGCCAACCTACCGGACAGGGAACACAGCCCCAGCATTTT | CASSQPTGQGTQPQHF | - | TRBJ1-5 | 16 | TRBD1 | TRBV16
TGCGCCAGCAGCGTTAGCGGGGTCGGTCCAACCGGGGAGCTGTTTTTT | CASSVSGVGPTGELFF | few | TRBJ2-2 | 16 | TRBD2 | TRBV5-1
TGCGCCAGCAGCCCGTGGACAGGAGGGAACGAGCAGTACTTC | CASSPWTGGNEQYF | few | TRBJ2-7 | 14 | - | TRBV5-1
TGCAGTGCTATCGTCAGGGCGGACTCACCCCTCCACTTT | CSAIVRADSPLHF | many | TRBJ1-6 | 13 | - | TRBV20-1
TGTGCCAGCAGTTTGGTGAGGCTGTGGGACAGGGGTTCGTTGAACACTGAAGCTTTCTTT | CASSLVRLWDRGSLNTEAFF | many | TRBJ1-1 | 20 | TRBD1 | TRBV12-3/TRBV12-4
TGTGCCAGCAGCTCGCACAGGGAACTGGAGACCCAGTACTTC | CASSSHRELETQYF | - | TRBJ2-5 | 14 | - | TRBV7-9
TGTGCCTGGAGCTACAGGGCTAGAATCACTGAAGCTTTCTTT | CAWSYRARITEAFF | - | TRBJ1-1 | 14 | - | TRBV30
TGTGCCAGCAGCTTAGCCTTAACAGGAGTCGCTGGAAACACCATATATTTT | CASSLALTGVAGNTIYF | many | TRBJ1-3 | 17 | - | TRBV7-2
TGTGCCAGCAGCCCCCGGGTCCGTCCCTACGAGCAGTACTTC | CASSPRVRPYEQYF | many | TRBJ2-7 | 14 | - | TRBV7-2
TGCGCCAGCAGCCAATCAGGGGAGTCTGGAAACACCATATATTTT | CASSQSGESGNTIYF | many | TRBJ1-3 | 15 | - | TRBV4-3
TGTGCCAGCAGCTTATTCTCCCTGTCCAGCACAGATACGCAGTATTTT | CASSLFSLSSTDTQYF | many | TRBJ2-3 | 16 | - | TRBV7-9
TGTGCCAGCAGTCTGGGACAGGTTAACTACGAGCAGTACTTC | CASSLGQVNYEQYF | - | TRBJ2-7 | 14 | TRBD1 | TRBV27
TGTGCCAGCAGTAGAGGCGGGGGGCGCCCGGGAAACTATGGCTACACCTTC | CASSRGGGRPGNYGYTF | many | TRBJ1-2 | 17 | - | TRBV28
TGTGCCAGCAGCGTGGGGCCGACCGCTTCGGGGGGAAACACCATATATTTT | CASSVGPTASGGNTIYF | few | TRBJ1-3 | 17 | - | TRBV9
TGTGCCAGCTCTCTTTCCCCACCGAATTCACCCCTCCACTTT | CASSLSPPNSPLHF | few | TRBJ1-6 | 14 | - | TRBV18
TGTGCCAGCAGAATAGCGGGAGCAGTGACAGATACGCAGTATTTT | CASRIAGAVTDTQYF | - | TRBJ2-3 | 15 | TRBD2 | TRBV2
TGTGCCAGCAGCTCCGTAGCCTCACCCCTCCACTTT | CASSSVASPLHF | - | TRBJ1-6 | 12 | - | TRBV7-2
TGTGCCAGCAGCTTAGGTCTACTGCCTGACTACGAGCAGTACTTC | CASSLGLLPDYEQYF | - | TRBJ2-7 | 15 | - | TRBV7-2
TGCGCCAGCAGCCCTACAGGGGTTGAGTACGAGCAGTACTTC | CASSPTGVEYEQYF | many | TRBJ2-7 | 14 | TRBD1 | TRBV5-1
TGTGCCAGCAGCCAAGGGGATTCACCCCTCCACTTT | CASSQGDSPLHF | many | TRBJ1-6 | 12 | - | TRBV3-1
TGCAGTGCTAGTTGGCGGGGTCAGCCCCAGCATTTT | CSASWRGQPQHF | many | TRBJ1-5 | 12 | - | TRBV20-1
TGTGCCAGCCTCACTAGCGGAGGTAACACCGGGGAGCTGTTTTTT | CASLTSGGNTGELFF | many | TRBJ2-2 | 15 | TRBD2 | TRBV28
TGTGCCAGCAGCCTGCACCAGGGCACTAAGCCCCAGCATTTT | CASSLHQGTKPQHF | many | TRBJ1-5 | 14 | - | TRBV7-2
TGTGCCAGCAGTTTAAGGTTAGACAATCAGCCCCAGCATTTT | CASSLRLDNQPQHF | many | TRBJ1-5 | 14 | - | TRBV28
TGCGCCAGCAGCTTGGCCGAGCATATTGGCAATGAGCAGTTCTTC | CASSLAEHIGNEQFF | many | TRBJ2-1 | 15 | - | TRBV5-1
TGTGCCAGCTCCCCCTCCGGAGCCGATTGGGATGAGCAGTTCTTC | CASSPSGADWDEQFF | - | TRBJ2-1 | 15 | - | TRBV18
TGCAGTGCTAGGGCAGGGGGAAAGCCCCAGCATTTT | CSARAGGKPQHF | many | TRBJ1-5 | 12 | TRBD1 | TRBV20-1
TGTGCCAGCAGCTTGTGGGGACCGGGACAGAGTATCTTCTATGGCTACACCTTC | CASSLWGPGQSIFYGYTF | few | TRBJ1-2 | 18 | TRBD1 | TRBV5-6
TGTGCCAGCAGCTTGATGGGGGAAAGCTCCTACGAGCAGTACTTC | CASSLMGESSYEQYF | many | TRBJ2-7 | 15 | - | TRBV5-8
TGTGCCAGCAGCCACGTGGCGCTGGGACCTCTTAATGAAAAACTGTTTTTT | CASSHVALGPLNEKLFF | - | TRBJ1-4 | 17 | - | TRBV3-1
TGTGCCAGCAGCCCGGGACAGGGAGCAAGGAACACTGAAGCTTTCTTT | CASSPGQGARNTEAFF | few | TRBJ1-1 | 16 | TRBD1 | TRBV5-5
TGCGCCAGCAGCCCCATAAACCGACCGCGGCGTGAGCAGTACTTC | CASSPINRPRREQYF | many | TRBJ2-7 | 15 | - | TRBV5-1